The T cell receptor beta chain described here comes from a study of control samples from healthy donors and cancer patients. Trimming took 6 bases from V and 2 from J, leaving 13 bases between them. Germline CDR1 reads MNHEY; CDR2 reads SVGEGT. There are 14 residues in the CDR3. Sequencing used immunoSEQ multiplex PCR; TCRdb keeps in-frame clones, though not all of them. The data contain around 150,000 clones, approximately 96% of them singletons. The V call is TRBV6-2 or TRBV6-3, the J call TRBJ2-5; D is possibly TRBD1 or TRBD2 (5 bases each). This receptor was taken from a woman aged 40 to 55 in good health. The specimen sequenced was blood. The CDR3 reads CASSSPGRQETQYF. The DNA for the CDR3 is TGTGCCAGCAGCTCTCCGGGACGTCAAGAGACCCAGTACTTC.